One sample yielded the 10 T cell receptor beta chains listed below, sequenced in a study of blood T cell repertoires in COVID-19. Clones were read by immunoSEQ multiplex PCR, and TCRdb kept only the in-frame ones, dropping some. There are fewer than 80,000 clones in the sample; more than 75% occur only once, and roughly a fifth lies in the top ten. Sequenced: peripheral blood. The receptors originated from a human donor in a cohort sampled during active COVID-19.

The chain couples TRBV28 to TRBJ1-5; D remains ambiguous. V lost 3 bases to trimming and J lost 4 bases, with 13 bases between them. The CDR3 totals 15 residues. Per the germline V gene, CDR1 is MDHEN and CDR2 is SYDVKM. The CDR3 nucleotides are TGTGCCAGCAGTTTCGGCCACCCGGGGAATCAGCCCCAGCATTTT. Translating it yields CASSFGHPGNQPQHF.

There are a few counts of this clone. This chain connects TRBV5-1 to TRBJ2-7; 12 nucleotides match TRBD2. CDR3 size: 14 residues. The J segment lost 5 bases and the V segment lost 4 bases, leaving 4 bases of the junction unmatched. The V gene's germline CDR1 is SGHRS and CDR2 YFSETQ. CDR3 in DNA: TGCGCCAGCAGCACCGGACTAGCGGGGCACGAGCAGTACTTC. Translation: CASSTGLAGHEQYF.

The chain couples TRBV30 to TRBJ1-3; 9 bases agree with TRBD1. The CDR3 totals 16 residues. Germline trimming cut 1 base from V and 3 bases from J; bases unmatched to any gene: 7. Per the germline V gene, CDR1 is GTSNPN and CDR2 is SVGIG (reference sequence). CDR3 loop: CAWSDDRGNYGNTIYF. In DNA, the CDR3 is TGTGCCTGGAGTGATGACAGGGGGAATTATGGAAACACCATATATTTT.

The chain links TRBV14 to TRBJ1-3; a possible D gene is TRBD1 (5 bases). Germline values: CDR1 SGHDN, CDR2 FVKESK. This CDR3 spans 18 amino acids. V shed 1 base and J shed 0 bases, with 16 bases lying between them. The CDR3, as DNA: TGTGCCAGCAGCCAAGTCGGGGGACGGTTTTACTCTGGAAACACCATATATTTT. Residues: CASSQVGGRFYSGNTIYF.

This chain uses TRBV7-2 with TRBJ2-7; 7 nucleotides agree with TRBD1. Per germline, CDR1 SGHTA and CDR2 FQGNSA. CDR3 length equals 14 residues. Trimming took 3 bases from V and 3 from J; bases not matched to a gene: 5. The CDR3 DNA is TGTGCCAGCAGCTTGTACCAGGGGGACTACGAGCAGTACTTC. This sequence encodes CASSLYQGDYEQYF.

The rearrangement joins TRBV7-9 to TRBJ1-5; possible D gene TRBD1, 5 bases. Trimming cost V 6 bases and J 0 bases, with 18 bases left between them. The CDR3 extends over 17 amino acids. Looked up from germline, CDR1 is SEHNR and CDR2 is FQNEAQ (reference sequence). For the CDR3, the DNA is TGTGCCAGCAGATCCAGGGTTCGCCAATATAGCAATCAGCCCCAGCATTTT. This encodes CASRSRVRQYSNQPQHF.

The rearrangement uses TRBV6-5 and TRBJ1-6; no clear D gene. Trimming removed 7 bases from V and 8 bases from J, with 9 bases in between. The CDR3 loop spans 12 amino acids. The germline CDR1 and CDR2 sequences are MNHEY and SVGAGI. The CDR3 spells CASKVGDSPLHF. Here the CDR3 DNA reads TGTGCCAGCAAGGTGGGAGATTCACCCCTCCACTTT.

CDR3 residues: CASSLSTGLGAGELFF. CDR3 nucleotide sequence: TGTGCCAGCAGTTTGTCCACGGGACTCGGGGCCGGGGAGCTGTTTTTT. This chain joins TRBV28 and TRBJ2-2; tentative D call: TRBD2 (6 bases). The V and J ends lost 3 bases and 6 bases respectively, with 17 bases between them. The CDR3 length is 16 residues. Germline V lookup: CDR1 MDHEN, CDR2 SYDVKM.

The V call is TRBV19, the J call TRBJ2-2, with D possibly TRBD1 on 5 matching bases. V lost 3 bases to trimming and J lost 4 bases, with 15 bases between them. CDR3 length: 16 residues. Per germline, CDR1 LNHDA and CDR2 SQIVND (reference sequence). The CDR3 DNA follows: TGTGCCAGTAGTATGGTAGGGGTTAGGGGCACCGGGGAGCTGTTTTTT. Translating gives CASSMVGVRGTGELFF.

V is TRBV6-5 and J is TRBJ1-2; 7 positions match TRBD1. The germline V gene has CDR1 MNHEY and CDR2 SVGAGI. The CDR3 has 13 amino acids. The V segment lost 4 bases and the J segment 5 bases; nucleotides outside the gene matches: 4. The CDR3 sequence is CASSLQGPYGYTF. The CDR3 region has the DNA TGTGCCAGCAGTTTACAGGGGCCGTATGGCTACACCTTC.